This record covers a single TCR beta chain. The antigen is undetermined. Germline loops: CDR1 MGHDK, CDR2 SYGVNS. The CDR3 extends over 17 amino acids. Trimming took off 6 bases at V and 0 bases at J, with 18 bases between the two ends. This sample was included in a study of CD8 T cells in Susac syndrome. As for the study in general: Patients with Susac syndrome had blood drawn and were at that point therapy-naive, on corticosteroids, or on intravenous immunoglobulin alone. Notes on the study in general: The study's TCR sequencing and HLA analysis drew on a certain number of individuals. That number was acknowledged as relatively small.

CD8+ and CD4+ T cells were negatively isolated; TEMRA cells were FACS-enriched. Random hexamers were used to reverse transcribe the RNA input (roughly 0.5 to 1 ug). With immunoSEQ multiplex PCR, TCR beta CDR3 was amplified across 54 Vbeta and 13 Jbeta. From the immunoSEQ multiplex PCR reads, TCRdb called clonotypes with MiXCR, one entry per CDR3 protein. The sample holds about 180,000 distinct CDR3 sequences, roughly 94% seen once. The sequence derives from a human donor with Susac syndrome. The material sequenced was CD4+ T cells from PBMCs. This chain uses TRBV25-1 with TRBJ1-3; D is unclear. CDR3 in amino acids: CASSESPPRTSGNTIYF. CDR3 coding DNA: TGTGCCAGCAGCGAAAGTCCCCCCAGGACCTCTGGAAACACCATATATTTT.